The 26 T cell receptor beta chains below were found in one sample sequenced in a study of OX40 agonist ivuxolimab in advanced cancers. Profiled with immunoSEQ multiplex PCR; TCRdb holds only in-frame clones, not every one. The sample holds tens of thousands of clones, about 86% seen once. This sample comprised CD4+ or CD8+ T cells sorted from blood, obtained in a trial of the OX40 agonist ivuxolimab. Every receptor here comes from an adult with an advanced solid tumor such as melanoma, head and neck, liver or kidney cancer.

V and J are TRBV27 and TRBJ2-1; D might be TRBD1 or TRBD2, each matching 5 bases. The CDR3 is made up of 14 amino acids. CDR1 is MNHEY and CDR2 is SMNVEV in the germline V gene (reference sequence). V lost 1 base and J lost 5, with 9 bases in between. The DNA of the CDR3 is TGTGCCAGCAGTTTATTGGGGACCGACAATGAGCAGTTCTTC. This translates into CASSLLGTDNEQFF.

In DNA form, the CDR3 reads TGTGCCAGCAGCAACCGACTGAGCCTCCCCTATGGCTACACCTTC. Residues: CASSNRLSLPYGYTF. The chain combines TRBV21-1 with TRBJ1-2. TRBV21-1 is annotated as a pseudogene. The CDR3 contains 15 residues.

The table lists this clone with a few counts. CDR3 DNA sequence: TGTGCCAGCAGCTTAGTCGGGGGGCTGGCAGATACGCAGTATTTT. This sequence encodes CASSLVGGLADTQYF. J is TRBJ2-3 and V is TRBV11-2; perhaps TRBD2 as D (7 bases). V lost 1 base to trimming and J lost 4 bases, with 12 bases between them. This CDR3 contains 15 residues. CDR1 and CDR2 from the germline V gene are SGHAT and FQNNGV.

This chain links TRBV4-1 with TRBJ1-1, with a tentative D call TRBD1 (6 bases). Trimming removed 0 bases at V and 3 bases at J, with 11 bases between. Germline CDR1 and CDR2: MGHRA and YSYEKL. The CDR3 totals 15 residues. CDR3 residues: CASSQEGHRDTEAFF. The DNA for the CDR3 is TGCGCCAGCAGCCAAGAGGGACACAGGGACACTGAAGCTTTCTTT.

This clone came up a few times. This chain connects TRBV28 to TRBJ2-5; D might be TRBD1 (5 bases). Germline loops: CDR1 MDHEN, CDR2 SYDVKM. The CDR3 covers 13 residues. Trimming took 6 bases from V and 4 from J, leaving 12 bases between them. CDR3 nucleotide sequence: TGTGCCAGCAGCTCCCAGACAGTAGAGACCCAGTACTTC. Translating gives CASSSQTVETQYF. The variable domain in full, with the rest retrieved from reference TRBV28 and TRBJ2-5, is DVKVTQSSRYLVKRTGEKVFLECVQDMDHENMFWYRQDPGLGLRLIYFSYDVKMKEKGDIPEGYSVSREKKERFSLILESASTNQTSMYLCASSSQTVETQYFGPGTRLLVL.

In DNA, the CDR3 is TGCGCCAGCAGTGATGGGGAAATGAACACCGGGGAGCTGTTTTTT. As protein: CASSDGEMNTGELFF. V usage is TRBV10-1 and J usage is TRBJ2-2, with D unresolved. Germline V lookup: CDR1 WNHNN, CDR2 SYGVQD (reference sequence). The CDR3 covers 15 residues. V lost 3 bases and J 1 base, leaving 9 bases between the germline ends.

The chain joins TRBV10-3 to TRBJ2-7; 9 bases are shared with TRBD2. The CDR3 is made up of 14 amino acids. With V trimmed by 2 bases and J by 6 bases, 5 bases remained unmatched. Germline V CDR1 and CDR2: ENHRY, SYGVKD. The CDR3 here is CAISEAGGGPEQYF. In nucleotides, the CDR3 is TGTGCCATCAGTGAGGCGGGGGGGGGACCCGAGCAGTACTTC.

The J gene is TRBJ1-5, the V gene TRBV28, with a tentative D call TRBD1 (6 bases). The V gene's germline CDR1 is MDHEN and CDR2 SYDVKM. This CDR3 is 14 amino acids long. The V gene lost 4 bases and the J gene lost 0 bases, with 7 bases spanning the gap. CDR3 amino acids: CASSWTVSNQPQHF. Written as DNA, the CDR3 is TGTGCCAGCAGTTGGACAGTTAGCAATCAGCCCCAGCATTTT.

The rearrangement uses TRBV7-9 and TRBJ1-2; 10 bases line up with TRBD1. Germline V gene lookup returns CDR1 SEHNR and CDR2 FQNEAQ (reference sequence). This CDR3 contains 15 residues. Losses at the gene ends were 4 bases for V and 5 bases for J; bases not matched to a gene: 7. The CDR3 spells CASSSRDRGRYGYTF. Written as DNA, the CDR3 is TGTGCCAGCAGCTCCCGGGACAGGGGAAGGTATGGCTACACCTTC.

CDR3 sequence reads: CSANPDWEQETQYF. CDR3 sequence (DNA): TGCAGCGCCAATCCGGACTGGGAGCAAGAGACCCAGTACTTC. The chain couples TRBV29-1 to TRBJ2-5; TRBD2 might be the D (5 bases). With 7 bases removed from V and 2 bases from J, the gap between germline ends came to 17 bases. The CDR3 spans 14 residues. Germline assignment: CDR1 SQVTM and CDR2 ANQGSEA.

This chain joins TRBV6-5 and TRBJ1-1, with D possibly matching TRBD1 (5 bases). Germline assignment: CDR1 MNHEY and CDR2 SVGAGI. V was trimmed by 2 bases and J by 4 bases, leaving 14 bases between them. The CDR3 consists of 15 residues. The CDR3 reads CASSYGVGGSTEAFF. The CDR3 DNA sequence: TGTGCCAGCAGTTACGGCGTGGGGGGGAGCACTGAAGCTTTCTTT.

The CDR3 region has the DNA TGTGCCAGCAGCCAGACCCGTGCGGAGACCCAGTACTTC. Its protein product is CASSQTRAETQYF. The V gene is TRBV5-8, the J gene TRBJ2-5; D uncertain. From germline, CDR1 is SGHTS and CDR2 YDEGEE. The CDR3 is made up of 13 amino acids. Trimming cost V 4 bases and J 5 bases, with 12 bases left between them.

This rearrangement joins TRBV14 to TRBJ2-1, with a weak D call TRBD2 (6 bases). Germline loops: CDR1 SGHDN, CDR2 FVKESK. The CDR3 runs to 15 residues. The V and J ends lost 1 base and 4 bases respectively, with 11 bases between them. CDR3 DNA sequence: TGTGCCAGCAGCCAAGTTAGCGGCTCGTACAATGAGCAGTTCTTC. It is translated as CASSQVSGSYNEQFF.

This chain links TRBV9 with TRBJ2-7; TRBD2 agrees at 7 bases. Germline CDR1 reads SGDLS; CDR2 reads YYNGEE. There are 15 residues in the CDR3. The V and J ends lost 3 bases and 4 bases, in that order; junction bases with no gene match: 10. CDR3 DNA: TGTGCCAGCAGCGGGGGAGGGACTCCATCGTACGAGCAGTACTTC. Translated: CASSGGGTPSYEQYF.

This rearrangement joins TRBV4-1 to TRBJ2-7, with TRBD2 identical over 9 bases. CDR3 length: 15 amino acids. V lost 3 bases, J lost 1 base, and 4 bases stayed unmatched. Germline V gene data show CDR1 as MGHRA and CDR2 as YSYEKL. CDR3 nucleotides: TGCGCCAGCAGCCACTTAGCGGGAGAGTCCTACGAGCAGTACTTC. This gives the protein CASSHLAGESYEQYF.

The chain is built from TRBV10-1 and TRBJ2-1, with a weak D call TRBD2 (5 bases). Trimming left V 2 bases short and J 0 bases short, with 17 bases between. CDR1 WNHNN and CDR2 SYGVQD come from the germline V gene (reference sequence). The CDR3 covers 18 residues. The CDR3 DNA reads as TGCGCCAGCAGTGAGACGTCTATGGGAGTAAGCTCCTACAATGAGCAGTTCTTC. This sequence encodes CASSETSMGVSSYNEQFF.

The chain combines TRBV28 with TRBJ2-2, with 12 bases lining up with TRBD2. CDR3 length: 15 residues. V shed 4 bases and J 5 bases; nucleotides not matched to a gene: 2. Germline values: CDR1 MDHEN, CDR2 SYDVKM. In DNA form, the CDR3 reads TGTGCCAGCAGTTCTAGCGGGAGGGTAACCGGGGAGCTGTTTTTT. It codes for CASSSSGRVTGELFF.

This sequence joins TRBV13 and TRBJ1-4; TRBD1 matches at 8 bases. Germline loops: CDR1 PRHDT, CDR2 FYEKMQ (reference sequence). The CDR3 is 16 amino acids. V lost 5 bases to trimming and J lost 10 bases; unmatched junction nucleotides: 15. The CDR3 region is CASSLGQGLDLAKLFF. The CDR3 DNA reads TGTGCCAGCAGCCTTGGACAGGGCCTCGACTTGGCAAAACTGTTTTTT.

This clone has more than one count but fewer than ten. This chain connects TRBV21-1 to TRBJ2-5; the DNA was not used to check the table's D call, TRBD2. TRBV21-1 is noted as a pseudogene. The CDR3 runs to 16 residues. CDR3 protein: CASSKELAGAMKTQYF. The CDR3 bases are TGTGCCAGCAGCAAAGAACTAGCGGGAGCGATGAAGACCCAGTACTTC.

This chain connects TRBV28 to TRBJ2-7, with TRBD1 identical over 11 bases. V dropped 4 bases and J dropped 2; count of bases not matched to a gene: 7. The CDR3 runs 16 residues. CDR1 and CDR2 (germline): MDHEN, SYDVKM. The CDR3 bases are TGTGCCAGCAGTTCACATCCGGGACAGGGGGCCTACGAGCAGTACTTC. Amino acid sequence: CASSSHPGQGAYEQYF.

As concerns this clone: Other DNA sequences in the same sample also yield this CDR3. V usage is TRBV28 and J usage is TRBJ1-2, with D hard to call. The CDR3 is 13 amino acids. The V gene lost 6 bases and the J gene lost 4 bases, with 12 bases spanning the gap. Germline CDR1 MDHEN, CDR2 SYDVKM. The CDR3 loop reads CASSLGGVYGYTF. In nucleotides, the CDR3 is TGTGCCAGCAGCTTAGGCGGGGTCTATGGCTACACCTTC.

The genes are TRBV9 and TRBJ2-2; no clear D gene. Germline assignment: CDR1 SGDLS and CDR2 YYNGEE. The CDR3 runs to 13 residues. Trimming removed 5 bases from V and 4 bases from J, with 9 bases in between. The CDR3 protein is CASSGPFTGELFF. CDR3 coding DNA: TGTGCCAGCAGTGGACCATTCACCGGGGAGCTGTTTTTT.

This rearrangement joins TRBV7-6 to TRBJ2-1, with 7 bases aligning to TRBD1. Germline CDR1 SGHVS, CDR2 FNYEAQ. The CDR3 runs to 15 residues. J was trimmed by 3 bases and V by 5 bases; bases with no gene match: 7. The CDR3 DNA reads as TGTGCCAGCAGCATTTCCGGGACAGACTACAATGAGCAGTTCTTC. Amino acids: CASSISGTDYNEQFF.

This rearrangement joins TRBV19 to TRBJ1-1; maybe TRBD1 (5 bases). CDR3 length: 14 residues. The V gene's germline CDR1 is LNHDA and CDR2 SQIVND (reference sequence). Trimming shortened V by 3 bases and J by 1 base, and 9 bases separated the two germline ends. The CDR3 DNA sequence: TGTGCCAGTAGTATGGCACAGGAGAACACTGAAGCTTTCTTT. Translating gives CASSMAQENTEAFF. Variable domain in full (rest from reference TRBV19 and TRBJ1-1): DGGITQSPKYLFRKEGQNVTLSCEQNLNHDAMYWYRQDPGQGLRLIYYSQIVNDFQKGDIAEGYSVSREKKESFPLTVTSAQKNPTAFYLCASSMAQENTEAFFGQGTRLTVV.

The chain carries TRBV27 and TRBJ2-7, with D perhaps being TRBD1 or TRBD2 (7 bases each). The CDR3 extends over 13 amino acids. Trimming pared 6 bases from V and 6 bases from J, leaving 15 bases between. CDR1 and CDR2 (germline): MNHEY, SMNVEV (reference sequence). This CDR3 is CASSRGGSLEQYF. DNA for the CDR3: TGTGCCAGCAGCAGGGGGGGCTCCCTCGAGCAGTACTTC.

The sample holds one count of this clone. The chain carries TRBV27 and TRBJ2-7; 7 bases align to TRBD2. The germline V gene has CDR1 MNHEY and CDR2 SMNVEV (reference sequence). CDR3 length: 15 residues. With 2 bases clipped from V and 3 bases from J, the junction kept 7 bases outside the gene matches. CDR3: CASSLEGGVLYEQYF. CDR3 nucleotide sequence: TGTGCCAGCAGTTTAGAGGGAGGGGTCCTCTACGAGCAGTACTTC.